This T cell receptor (beta chain) was found in a study of cytomegalovirus exposure and HLA in healthy donors. Study context: Earlier, 150 million to 200 million T cells were analyzed, and fewer than 120 million unique TCR beta sequences were found among them.

Trimming took off 1 base at V and 1 base at J, with 14 bases between the two ends. This CDR3 has 16 amino acids. Per germline, CDR1 SGHDN and CDR2 FVKESK. The PCR used 60 Vbeta and 13 Jbeta primers. Sequencing used immunoSEQ multiplex PCR; TCRdb keeps in-frame clones, though not all of them. Of roughly 140,000 clones listed, roughly 72% are singletons. V gene TRBV14 combines with J gene TRBJ2-7; a possible D gene is TRBD2 (7 bases). The sequence was obtained from a middle-aged man in good health and CMV-seronegative. The sample comprised PBMCs. In DNA form, the CDR3 reads TGTGCCAGCAGCCAAGTGGGGGGGCCTATGTCCTACGAGCAGTACTTC. This translates into CASSQVGGPMSYEQYF. The full variable domain, with the rest looked up from reference TRBV14 and TRBJ2-7, is EAGVTQFPSHSVIEKGQTVTLRCDPISGHDNLYWYRRVMGKEIKFLLHFVKESKQDESGMPNNRFLAERTGGTYSTLKVQPAELEDSGVYFCASSQVGGPMSYEQYFGPGTRLTVT.